A selection of T cell receptor beta chains follows, all from one sample in a study of cytomegalovirus exposure and HLA in healthy donors. Some clones are missing from TCRdb's copy, which holds only in-frame ones; the method was immunoSEQ multiplex PCR. The sample features around 48,000 clones, with less than 2.5% in its top ten. Source material: PBMCs. These receptors originate from a female donor in good health and CMV-seronegative. CDR3s include the opening cysteine and the closing phenylalanine or tryptophan. The order of the fields is D gene, J gene, V gene, CDR3 protein, CDR3 DNA. A D gene is named only where the DNA matches it firmly.

d_call: NA
j_call: TRBJ2-5
v_call: TRBV7-2
cdr3_aa: CASSPMGGGETQYF
cdr3_nt: TGTGCCAGCAGCCCGATGGGGGGTGGAGAGACCCAGTACTTC

d_call: NA
j_call: TRBJ2-7
v_call: TRBV10-3
cdr3_aa: CAIGFQGGEQYF
cdr3_nt: TGTGCCATCGGGTTCCAGGGCGGCGAGCAGTACTTC

d_call: TRBD1
j_call: TRBJ1-1
v_call: TRBV29-1
cdr3_aa: CSVVRTGLNTEAFF
cdr3_nt: TGCAGCGTTGTCCGGACAGGTTTGAACACTGAAGCTTTCTTT

d_call: TRBD1
j_call: TRBJ1-3
v_call: TRBV30
cdr3_aa: CAWGQGSSGNTIYF
cdr3_nt: TGTGCCTGGGGACAGGGTTCGTCTGGAAACACCATATATTTT

d_call: NA
j_call: TRBJ1-6
v_call: TRBV30
cdr3_aa: CAWSGDSYNSPLHF
cdr3_nt: TGTGCCTGGAGTGGAGACTCCTATAATTCACCCCTACACTTT

d_call: TRBD1
j_call: TRBJ2-7
v_call: TRBV7-9
cdr3_aa: CASSLGGDRGDEQYF
cdr3_nt: TGTGCCAGCAGCTTAGGGGGGGACAGGGGTGACGAGCAGTACTTC

d_call: NA
j_call: TRBJ2-4
v_call: TRBV5-4
cdr3_aa: CASSLPGIAKNIQYF
cdr3_nt: TGTGCCAGCAGCTTGCCAGGGATAGCCAAAAACATTCAGTACTTC

d_call: NA
j_call: TRBJ2-2
v_call: TRBV20-1
cdr3_aa: CSAYFTGELFF
cdr3_nt: TGCAGTGCCTATTTTACCGGGGAGCTGTTTTTT

d_call: NA
j_call: TRBJ1-2
v_call: TRBV5-6
cdr3_aa: CASRGQIEDGYTF
cdr3_nt: TGTGCCAGCAGGGGGCAGATAGAAGATGGCTACACCTTC

d_call: TRBD2
j_call: TRBJ2-1
v_call: TRBV5-1
cdr3_aa: CASSWTSGRDDEQFF
cdr3_nt: TGCGCCAGCAGCTGGACTAGCGGGAGAGACGATGAGCAGTTCTTC